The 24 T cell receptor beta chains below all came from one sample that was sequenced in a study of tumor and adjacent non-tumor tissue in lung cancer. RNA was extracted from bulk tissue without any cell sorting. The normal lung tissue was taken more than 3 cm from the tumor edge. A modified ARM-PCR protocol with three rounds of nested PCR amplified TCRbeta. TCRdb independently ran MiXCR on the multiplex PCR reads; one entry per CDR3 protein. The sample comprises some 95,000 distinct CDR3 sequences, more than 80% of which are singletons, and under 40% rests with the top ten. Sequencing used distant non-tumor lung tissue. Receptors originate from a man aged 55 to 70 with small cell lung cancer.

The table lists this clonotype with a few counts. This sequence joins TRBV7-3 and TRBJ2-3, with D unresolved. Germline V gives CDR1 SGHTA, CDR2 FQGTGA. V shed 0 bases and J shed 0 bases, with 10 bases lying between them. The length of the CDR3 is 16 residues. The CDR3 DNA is TGTGCCAGCAGCTTAACGATGCACGGGAGCACAGATACGCAGTATTTT. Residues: CASSLTMHGSTDTQYF. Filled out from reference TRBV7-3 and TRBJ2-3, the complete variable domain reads GAGVSQTPSNKVTEKGKYVELRCDPISGHTALYWYRQSLGQGPEFLIYFQGTGAADDSGLPNDRFFAVRPEGSVSTLKIQRTERGDSAVYLCASSLTMHGSTDTQYFGPGTRLTVL.

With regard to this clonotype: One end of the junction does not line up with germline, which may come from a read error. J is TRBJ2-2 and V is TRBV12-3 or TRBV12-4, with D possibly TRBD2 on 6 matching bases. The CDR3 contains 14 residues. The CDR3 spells CDSSRRGFGVELFF. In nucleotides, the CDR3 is TGTGACAGCAGTAGACGGGGGTTCGGAGTGGAGCTGTTTTTT.

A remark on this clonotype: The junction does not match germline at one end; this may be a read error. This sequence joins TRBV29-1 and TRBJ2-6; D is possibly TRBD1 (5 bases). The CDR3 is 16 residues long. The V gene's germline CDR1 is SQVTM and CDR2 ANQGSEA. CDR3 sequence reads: CSAQSGRNSGAKVLIF. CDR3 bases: TGCAGCGCTCAAAGTGGACGCAACTCTGGGGCCAAGGTCCTGATTTTC.

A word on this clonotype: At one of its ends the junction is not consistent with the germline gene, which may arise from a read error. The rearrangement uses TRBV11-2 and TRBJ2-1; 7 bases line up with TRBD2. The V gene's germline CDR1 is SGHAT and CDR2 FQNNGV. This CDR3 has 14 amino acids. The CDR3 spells CASSLDAGDVEQFF. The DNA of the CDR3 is TGTGCCAGCAGCTTAGACGCGGGGGATGTTGAGCAGTTTTTC.

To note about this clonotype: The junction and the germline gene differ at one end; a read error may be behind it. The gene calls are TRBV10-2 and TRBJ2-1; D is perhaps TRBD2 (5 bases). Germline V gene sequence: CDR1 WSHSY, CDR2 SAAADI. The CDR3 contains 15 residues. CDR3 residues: CASIGIGGLYNEQIF. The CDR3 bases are TGCGCCAGCATTGGGATTGGCGGGCTGTACAATGAGCAGATCTTC.

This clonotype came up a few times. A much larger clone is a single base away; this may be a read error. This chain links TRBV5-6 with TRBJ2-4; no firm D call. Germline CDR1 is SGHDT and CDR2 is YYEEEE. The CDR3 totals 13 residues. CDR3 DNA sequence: TGTGCCAGCAGCTTAATAGCCAAAAACACTCAGTACTTC. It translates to CASSLIAKNTQYF.

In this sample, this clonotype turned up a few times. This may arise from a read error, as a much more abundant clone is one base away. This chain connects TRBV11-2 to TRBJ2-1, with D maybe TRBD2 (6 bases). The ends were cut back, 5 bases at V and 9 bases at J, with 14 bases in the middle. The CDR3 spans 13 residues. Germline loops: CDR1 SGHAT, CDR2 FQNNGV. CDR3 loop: CASSLGGSGEQFF. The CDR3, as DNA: TGTGCCAGCAGCCTCGGGGGTTCGGGTGAGCAGTTCTTC.

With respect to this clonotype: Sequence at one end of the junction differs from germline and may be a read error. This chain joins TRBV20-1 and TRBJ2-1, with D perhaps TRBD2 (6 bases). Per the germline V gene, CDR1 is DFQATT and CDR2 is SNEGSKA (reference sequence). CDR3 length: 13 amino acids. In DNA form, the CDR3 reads TGCAATGCTAAGACTAGAGGACACAATGAGCAGTTATTC. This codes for CNAKTRGHNEQLF.

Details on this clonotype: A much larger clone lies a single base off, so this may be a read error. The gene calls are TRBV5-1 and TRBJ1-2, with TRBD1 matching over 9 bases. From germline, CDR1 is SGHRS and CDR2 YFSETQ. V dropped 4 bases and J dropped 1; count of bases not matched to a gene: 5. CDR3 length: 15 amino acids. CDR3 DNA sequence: TGCGCCAGCAGCCCTACAGGGGGCTTTAACTATGGCTACACCTTC. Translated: CASSPTGGFNYGYTF.

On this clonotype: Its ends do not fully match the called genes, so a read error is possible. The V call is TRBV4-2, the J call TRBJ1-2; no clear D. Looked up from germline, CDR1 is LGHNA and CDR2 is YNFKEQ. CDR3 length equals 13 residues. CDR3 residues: CGSSQDVSYGYTF. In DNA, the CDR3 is TGTGGCAGCAGCCAAGACGTAAGCTATGGCTACACGTTC.

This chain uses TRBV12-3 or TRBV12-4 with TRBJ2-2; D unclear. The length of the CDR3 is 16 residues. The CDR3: CTTMGGWSTSTGELFF. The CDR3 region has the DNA TGTACCACCATGGGTGGGTGGTCGACGAGCACCGGGGAGCTGTTTTTT.

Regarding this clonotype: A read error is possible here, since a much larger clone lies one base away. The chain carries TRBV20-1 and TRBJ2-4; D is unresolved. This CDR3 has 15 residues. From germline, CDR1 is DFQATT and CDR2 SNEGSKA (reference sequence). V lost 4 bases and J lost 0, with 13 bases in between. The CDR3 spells CSATVGILAKNIQYF. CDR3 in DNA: TGCAGTGCTACAGTGGGAATTCTAGCCAAAAACATTCAGTACTTC.

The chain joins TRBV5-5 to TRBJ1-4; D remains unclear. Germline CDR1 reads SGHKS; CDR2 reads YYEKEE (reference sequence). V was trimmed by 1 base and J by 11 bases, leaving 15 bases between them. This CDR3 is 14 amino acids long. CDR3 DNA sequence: TGTGCCAGCAGCTTGAGCCTCGTGAAGACGAAACTGTTTTTT. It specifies CASSLSLVKTKLFF.

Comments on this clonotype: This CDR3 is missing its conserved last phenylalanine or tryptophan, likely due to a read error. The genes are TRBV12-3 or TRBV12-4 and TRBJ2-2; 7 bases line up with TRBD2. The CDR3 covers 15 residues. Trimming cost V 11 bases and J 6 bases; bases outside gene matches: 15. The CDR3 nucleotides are TGTGCCGCGTTAGCCGGGCCCAGCGGGGCCGGGGAGCTGTTTCTT. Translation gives CAALAGPSGAGELFL.

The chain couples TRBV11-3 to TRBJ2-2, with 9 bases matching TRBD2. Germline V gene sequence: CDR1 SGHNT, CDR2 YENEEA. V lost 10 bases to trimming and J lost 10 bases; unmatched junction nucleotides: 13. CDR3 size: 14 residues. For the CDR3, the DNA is TGTGCCATCCCGGTTAGCGGGGGTAGCCTGGAGCTGTTTTTT. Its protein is CAIPVSGGSLELFF.

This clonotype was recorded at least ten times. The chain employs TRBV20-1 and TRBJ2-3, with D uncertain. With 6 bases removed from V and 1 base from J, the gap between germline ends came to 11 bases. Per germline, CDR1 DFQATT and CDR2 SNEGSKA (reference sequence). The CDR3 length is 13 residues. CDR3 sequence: CSAPALGTDTQYF. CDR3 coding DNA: TGCAGTGCCCCCGCCCTAGGCACAGATACGCAGTATTTT.

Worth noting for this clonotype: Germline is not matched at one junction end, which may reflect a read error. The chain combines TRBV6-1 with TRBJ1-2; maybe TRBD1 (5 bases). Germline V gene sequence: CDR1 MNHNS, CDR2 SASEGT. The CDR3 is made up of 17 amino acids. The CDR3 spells CASSVDLFRTSSTSYAF. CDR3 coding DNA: TGTGCCAGCAGTGTTGACCTTTTCAGGACAAGTTCTACGAGCTACGCTTTC.

Written as DNA, the CDR3 is TGCAGTGTTGTCAGCCTCCGGGACAGGGCACCCTACGAGCAGTACTTC. Its protein product is CSVVSLRDRAPYEQYF. This chain links TRBV20-1 with TRBJ2-7; 9 nucleotides agree with TRBD1. CDR3 size: 16 residues. The germline V gene encodes CDR1 DFQATT and CDR2 SNEGSKA (reference sequence). With V trimmed by 7 bases and J by 2 bases, 15 bases remained unmatched.

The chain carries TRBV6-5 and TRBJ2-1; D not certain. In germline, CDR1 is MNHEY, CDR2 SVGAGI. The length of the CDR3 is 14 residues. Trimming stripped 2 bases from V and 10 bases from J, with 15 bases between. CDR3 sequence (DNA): TGTGCCAGCAGTTACGTCATTTGGGCCAACGAGCAGTTCTTC. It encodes CASSYVIWANEQFF.

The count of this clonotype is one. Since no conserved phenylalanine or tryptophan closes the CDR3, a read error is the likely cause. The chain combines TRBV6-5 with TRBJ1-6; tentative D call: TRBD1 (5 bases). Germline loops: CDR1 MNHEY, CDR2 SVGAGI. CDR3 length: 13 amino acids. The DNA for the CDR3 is TGTACCAGCAGTGGCGCCAGGGATCCACCCCTCCACCTT. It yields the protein CTSSGARDPPLHL.

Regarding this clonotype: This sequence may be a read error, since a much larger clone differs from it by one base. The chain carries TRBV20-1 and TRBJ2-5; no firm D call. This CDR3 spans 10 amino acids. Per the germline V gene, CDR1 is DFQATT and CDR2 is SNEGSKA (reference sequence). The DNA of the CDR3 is TGCAATGCCGGGCAAGAGACCCAGTACTTC. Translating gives CNAGQETQYF.

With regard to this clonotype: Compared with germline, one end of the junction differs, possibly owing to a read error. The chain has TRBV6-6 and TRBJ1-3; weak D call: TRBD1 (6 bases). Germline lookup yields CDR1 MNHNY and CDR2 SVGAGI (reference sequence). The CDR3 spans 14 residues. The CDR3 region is CASSWYRAGNTLYF. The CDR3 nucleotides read TGTGCCAGCAGTTGGTACAGGGCTGGAAACACCTTATATTTT.

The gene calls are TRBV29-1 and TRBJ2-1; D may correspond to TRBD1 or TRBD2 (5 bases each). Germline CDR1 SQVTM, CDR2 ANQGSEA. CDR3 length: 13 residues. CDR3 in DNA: TGCAAGGTTGAAAAAGGTCGGGGCGGGGAGCAGTTCTTC. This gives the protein CKVEKGRGGEQFF.

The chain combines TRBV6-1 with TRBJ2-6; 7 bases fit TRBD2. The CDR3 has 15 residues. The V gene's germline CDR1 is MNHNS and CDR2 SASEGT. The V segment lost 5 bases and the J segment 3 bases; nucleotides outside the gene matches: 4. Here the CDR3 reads CASSREGSGANVLTF. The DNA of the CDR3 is TGTGCCAGCAGTAGGGAGGGTAGTGGGGCCAACGTCCTGACTTTC.